This is a list of T cell receptor beta chains from one sample in a study of cytomegalovirus exposure and HLA in healthy donors. Profiled with immunoSEQ multiplex PCR; TCRdb holds only in-frame clones, not every one. The repertoire holds more than 95,000 clones, with 94% as singletons. Sequences were obtained from PBMCs. The receptor source for this set is a woman between 18 and 29 years old in good health and CMV-seronegative. Each CDR3 is given with its conserved first and last residue. Each record gives: J gene, clone size, V gene, D gene, CDR3 protein, CDR3 DNA. A D gene is named only where the DNA matches it firmly. Rows give clone size only sometimes, using once, few, many, or a class for an expanded clone.

TRBJ1-1 | few | TRBV14 | . | CASSQLPVTEAFF | TGTGCCAGCAGCCAACTTCCGGTCACTGAAGCTTTCTTT
TRBJ1-4 | once | TRBV28 | . | CASSFGGQFNEKLFF | TGTGCCAGCAGTTTTGGAGGGCAGTTTAATGAAAAACTGTTTTTT
TRBJ2-1 | . | TRBV5-1 | TRBD1 | CASSSLTGVYNEQFF | TGCGCCAGCAGCTCCTTAACAGGGGTCTACAATGAGCAGTTCTTC
TRBJ1-1 | . | TRBV30 | . | CAWSIPDRNTEAFF | TGTGCCTGGAGTATCCCGGACAGGAACACTGAAGCTTTCTTT
TRBJ2-7 | . | TRBV9 | TRBD1 | CASSVAGTGGTEQYF | TGTGCCAGCAGCGTAGCCGGGACAGGGGGTACCGAGCAGTACTTC
TRBJ1-5 | . | TRBV7-3 | . | CASSLDGGSNQPQHF | TGTGCCAGCAGCTTAGACGGAGGAAGCAATCAGCCCCAGCATTTT
TRBJ1-2 | . | TRBV19 | TRBD1 | CASRGQGLDGYTF | TGTGCCAGTAGGGGACAGGGATTAGATGGCTACACCTTC
TRBJ1-3 | . | TRBV7-9 | . | CASSPGRADF | TGTGCCAGCAGCCCCGGGCGAGCGGATTTT
TRBJ1-5 | . | TRBV6-1 | . | CASSETQGLEPQHF | TGTGCCAGCAGTGAAACACAGGGTTTGGAGCCCCAGCATTTT
TRBJ2-3 | . | TRBV19 | TRBD2 | CASSLAGKTDTQYF | TGTGCCAGTAGCCTAGCGGGAAAGACAGATACGCAGTATTTT
TRBJ1-5 | . | TRBV5-1 | TRBD1 | CASSRFPPGQGVNRSNQPQHF | TGCGCCAGCAGTCGATTTCCTCCGGGACAGGGGGTTAATAGGAGCAATCAGCCCCAGCATTTT
TRBJ1-1 | . | TRBV28 | . | CASSFWTLNTEAFF | TGTGCCAGCAGTTTCTGGACATTGAACACTGAAGCTTTCTTT
TRBJ1-2 | . | TRBV5-5 | . | CASSLGVRERYGYTF | TGTGCCAGCAGCTTGGGGGTCAGGGAAAGATATGGCTACACCTTC
TRBJ1-6 | . | TRBV28 | TRBD1 | CASSDRAPSPLHF | TGTGCCAGCAGTGACAGGGCCCCTTCACCCCTCCACTTT
TRBJ2-1 | . | TRBV7-8 | TRBD2 | CASSPYLAAPYNEQFF | TGTGCCAGCAGCCCTTACCTAGCGGCGCCCTACAATGAGCAGTTCTTC
TRBJ1-1 | . | TRBV30 | TRBD1 | CAWRGQRNRDTEAFF | TGTGCCTGGAGGGGACAGCGCAATAGAGACACTGAAGCTTTCTTT
TRBJ1-1 | . | TRBV6-1 | . | CASSVYTEAFF | TGTGCCAGCAGTGTCTACACTGAAGCTTTCTTT
TRBJ2-7 | . | TRBV19 | TRBD2 | CASSTPVAGGRYEQYF | TGTGCCAGTAGTACCCCAGTAGCGGGAGGACGCTACGAGCAGTACTTC
TRBJ2-7 | . | TRBV6-1 | . | CASSVQAYEQYF | TGTGCCAGCAGCGTACAGGCCTACGAGCAGTACTTC
TRBJ2-1 | . | TRBV30 | . | CAWGQGNEQFF | TGTGCCTGGGGGCAGGGGAATGAGCAGTTCTTC
TRBJ2-3 | . | TRBV27 | . | CASSFKRLLNADTQYF | TGTGCCAGCAGTTTTAAACGTCTCCTAAACGCAGATACGCAGTATTTT
TRBJ2-7 | once | TRBV5-4 | TRBD2 | CASSPGGGRTNSYEQYF | TGTGCCAGCAGCCCGGGAGGAGGGCGGACCAACTCCTACGAGCAGTACTTC
TRBJ1-2 | . | TRBV2 | TRBD1 | CASSPQGAYGYTF | TGTGCCAGCAGTCCACAGGGGGCCTATGGCTACACCTTC
TRBJ2-7 | . | TRBV5-1 | . | CASSSDTDSLIYEQYF | TGCGCCAGCAGCTCTGACACCGACAGTTTAATCTACGAGCAGTACTTC
TRBJ1-2 | . | TRBV30 | TRBD1 | CAWSRSMTGANYGYTF | TGTGCCTGGAGCCGATCCATGACAGGGGCTAACTATGGCTACACCTTC
TRBJ2-1 | . | TRBV4-1 | TRBD2 | CASSQDWAGGRDEQFF | TGCGCCAGCAGCCAAGATTGGGCGGGAGGGAGGGATGAGCAGTTCTTC
TRBJ2-7 | . | TRBV29-1 | . | CSVSDGAYEQYF | TGCAGCGTGAGCGACGGAGCCTACGAGCAGTACTTC
TRBJ2-3 | . | TRBV11-2 | TRBD2 | CASSLSTSGEYTQYF | TGTGCCAGCAGCTTATCGACTAGCGGGGAGTATACGCAGTATTTT
TRBJ1-3 | . | TRBV28 | . | CASNSIRGEAGNTIYF | TGTGCCAGCAATTCCATCCGGGGGGAAGCTGGAAACACCATATATTTT
TRBJ2-5 | . | TRBV28 | . | CATKFQGPAGAQYF | TGTGCCACCAAATTTCAGGGGCCAGCTGGGGCCCAGTACTTC
TRBJ2-1 | . | TRBV5-1 | . | CASSLSQGGDEQFF | TGCGCCAGCAGCTTATCTCAGGGGGGCGATGAGCAGTTCTTC
TRBJ1-2 | . | TRBV6-6 | TRBD1 | CASSPRTGEHGYTF | TGTGCCAGCAGTCCCCGGACAGGGGAGCATGGCTACACCTTC
TRBJ2-4 | . | TRBV18 | TRBD1 | CASSPDRAKNIQYF | TGTGCCAGCTCACCGGACAGGGCCAAAAACATTCAGTACTTC
TRBJ1-1 | . | TRBV18 | . | CASSPPRQGKYTEAFF | TGTGCCAGCTCACCACCTCGGCAGGGGAAGTACACTGAAGCTTTCTTT
TRBJ2-7 | . | TRBV18 | . | CASSPNPSGAAYEQYF | TGTGCCAGCTCACCGAACCCGTCAGGCGCTGCCTACGAGCAGTACTTC
TRBJ2-7 | . | TRBV5-1 | . | CASSLDRDNYEQYF | TGCGCCAGCAGCTTGGATAGAGATAATTACGAGCAGTACTTC
TRBJ2-5 | . | TRBV6-6 | TRBD1 | CASRGQHQETQYF | TGTGCCAGCAGGGGACAGCACCAAGAGACCCAGTACTTC
TRBJ1-1 | . | TRBV5-1 | . | CASRPTGSTEAFF | TGCGCCAGCAGGCCCACAGGGTCCACTGAAGCTTTCTTT
TRBJ2-7 | . | TRBV7-8 | TRBD2 | CASSLRAGLAPYEQYF | TGTGCCAGCAGCTTAAGAGCGGGACTAGCGCCTTACGAGCAGTACTTC
TRBJ2-2 | . | TRBV9 | . | CASSVGPRGFSGELFF | TGTGCCAGCAGCGTAGGGCCGAGGGGGTTTTCCGGGGAGCTGTTTTTT
TRBJ2-2 | . | TRBV2 | . | CASNSDSANTGELFF | TGTGCCAGCAACTCGGACAGCGCGAACACCGGGGAGCTGTTTTTT
TRBJ2-7 | . | TRBV7-9 | TRBD2 | CASSLGAGAGEQYF | TGTGCCAGCAGCTTAGGCGCGGGAGCGGGAGAGCAGTACTTC
TRBJ2-5 | . | TRBV10-3 | . | CAISGSGETQYF | TGTGCCATCAGTGGGTCCGGGGAGACCCAGTACTTC
TRBJ1-1 | . | TRBV5-4 | . | CASSAGGGPTEAFF | TGTGCCAGCAGCGCTGGCGGGGGCCCAACTGAAGCTTTCTTT
TRBJ1-1 | . | TRBV5-1 | TRBD1 | CASSVGTANTEAFF | TGCGCCAGCAGCGTCGGGACAGCGAACACTGAAGCTTTCTTT
TRBJ1-4 | . | TRBV27 | . | CASSRYRDLGNEKLFF | TGTGCCAGCAGCCGTTACAGGGACCTGGGGAATGAAAAACTGTTTTTT
TRBJ1-6 | . | TRBV9 | . | CASSVGGSPLHF | TGTGCCAGCAGCGTAGGAGGCTCACCCCTCCACTTT
TRBJ1-1 | . | TRBV7-9 | . | CASSLEEVTGAFF | TGTGCCAGCAGCTTAGAGGAGGTTACCGGGGCTTTCTTT
TRBJ1-1 | . | TRBV20-1 | . | CSASSASEAFF | TGCAGTGCTAGTTCCGCCAGTGAAGCTTTCTTT
TRBJ2-2 | . | TRBV6-6 | . | CASRLGQNTGELFF | TGTGCCAGCAGACTGGGACAGAACACCGGGGAGCTGTTTTTT
TRBJ1-2 | . | TRBV4-2 | . | CASSQEVRRAGANYGYTF | TGTGCCAGCAGCCAAGAAGTTAGGCGCGCCGGAGCTAACTATGGCTACACCTTC
TRBJ1-4 | . | TRBV10-3 | . | CAIRADGVGEKLFF | TGTGCCATCAGGGCGGACGGGGTAGGAGAAAAACTGTTTTTT
TRBJ1-4 | . | TRBV5-1 | TRBD1 | CASRAVPGTGDEKLFF | TGCGCCAGCAGAGCGGTCCCAGGGACAGGTGATGAAAAACTGTTTTTT